Listed below are T cell receptor beta chains from one sample, sequenced in a study of CD8 T cells in ankylosing spondylitis. MiXCR, applied by TCRdb to the 5' RACE reads, yields one record per CDR3 protein. The sample shows under 150,000 distinct CDR3 sequences, about 10% of them seen only once. Sequencing was performed on blood, either unsorted or a sorted T cell fraction (not recorded which). The source of these receptors is a female donor with ankylosing spondylitis or in good health (not recorded which). Each CDR3 is given with its conserved first and last residue. The D gene is left open where the match is weak. Clone size is shown for a subset of rows, as once, few, many or a class of expanded clone.

.,14,TRBV12-3/TRBV12-4,TRBJ2-7,many,CASSLEAGVYEQYF,TGTGCCAGCAGTTTAGAGGCAGGGGTGTACGAGCAGTACTTC
.,16,TRBV6-2/TRBV6-3,TRBJ2-3,many,CASSYFRRTGTDTQYF,TGTGCCAGCAGTTACTTCAGGCGAACGGGAACAGATACGCAGTATTTT
TRBD1,15,TRBV6-1,TRBJ2-1,few,CASSPNPTGRHEQFF,TGTGCCAGCAGCCCCAACCCGACAGGGCGGCATGAGCAGTTCTTC
TRBD2,17,TRBV4-1,TRBJ2-5,few,CASSQDRSLAGRKTQYF,TGCGCCAGCAGCCAAGATCGGTCTCTAGCGGGAAGAAAGACCCAGTACTTC
.,13,TRBV18,TRBJ1-1,.,CASSPPPNTEAFF,TGTGCCAGCTCACCACCTCCGAACACTGAAGCTTTCTTT
.,14,TRBV6-6,TRBJ1-6,many,CASSYSLQGTPLHF,TGTGCCAGCAGTTACTCGTTGCAGGGTACACCCCTCCACTTT
.,13,TRBV7-9,TRBJ2-2,many,CASSWENTGELFF,TGTGCCAGCAGTTGGGAGAACACCGGGGAGCTGTTTTTT
.,13,TRBV5-1,TRBJ2-7,.,CASSSDVLCEQYF,TGCGCCAGCAGCTCAGACGTCCTCTGCGAGCAGTACTTC
.,13,TRBV7-7,TRBJ2-1,many,CASSPAIGNEQFF,TGTGCCAGCAGCCCGGCGATCGGCAATGAGCAGTTCTTC
.,16,TRBV7-2,TRBJ2-3,many,CASSFLVGSRVDTQYF,TGTGCCAGCAGCTTCTTGGTGGGGAGCCGAGTAGATACGCAGTATTTT
TRBD2,15,TRBV5-1,TRBJ2-1,few,CASSLTSGAYNEQFF,TGCGCCAGCAGCTTGACTAGCGGGGCTTACAATGAGCAGTTCTTC
.,15,TRBV12-3/TRBV12-4,TRBJ1-1,many,CASSLGNLRNTEAFF,TGTGCCAGCAGTTTAGGAAATCTCCGGAACACTGAAGCTTTCTTT
TRBD1,14,TRBV3-1,TRBJ1-1,many,CASSLRQGFGEAFF,TGTGCCAGCAGTCTTCGACAGGGATTCGGTGAAGCTTTCTTT
.,12,TRBV29-1,TRBJ1-1,few,CSVGQAGTEAFF,TGCAGCGTTGGACAGGCGGGGACTGAAGCTTTCTTT
TRBD1,15,TRBV19,TRBJ1-1,many,CASRSGTERGAEAFF,TGTGCCAGTAGGTCCGGGACAGAGAGGGGGGCTGAAGCTTTCTTT
.,13,TRBV21-1,TRBJ2-7,many,CASSTPGIHEQYF,TGTGCCAGCAGCACACCGGGGATCCACGAGCAGTACTTC
.,13,TRBV12-3/TRBV12-4,TRBJ1-1,many,CASSLGAVTEAFF,TGTGCCAGCAGTTTAGGGGCGGTGACTGAAGCTTTCTTT
.,13,TRBV5-1,TRBJ2-7,many,CASSFTGAYEQYF,TGCGCCAGCAGCTTTACAGGAGCCTACGAGCAGTACTTC
TRBD2,16,TRBV5-1,TRBJ2-1,many,CASVGLAGAPYNEQFF,TGCGCCAGCGTGGGACTAGCGGGGGCTCCTTACAATGAGCAGTTCTTC
.,11,TRBV30,TRBJ1-1,many,CAWSEDTEAFF,TGTGCCTGGAGTGAGGACACTGAAGCTTTCTTT
.,15,TRBV12-3/TRBV12-4,TRBJ2-5,many,CASSLGGGPQETQYF,TGTGCCAGCAGTTTGGGCGGGGGCCCTCAAGAGACCCAGTACTTC
.,13,TRBV5-1,TRBJ1-4,many,CASSESMRKKLFF,TGCGCCAGCAGTGAGTCAATGAGAAAAAAACTGTTTTTT
.,15,TRBV21-1,TRBJ2-2,many,CASSKVYRNTGELFF,TGTGCCAGCAGCAAAGTGTATAGGAACACCGGGGAGCTGTTTTTT
.,11,TRBV10-3,TRBJ1-1,few,CAISTTGEAFF,TGTGCCATCAGCACGACAGGTGAAGCTTTCTTT
TRBD2,16,TRBV7-2,TRBJ2-3,many,CASSLVPEWREGTQYF,TGTGCCAGCAGCTTAGTTCCGGAGTGGCGGGAGGGTACGCAGTATTTT
TRBD1,14,TRBV28,TRBJ2-5,.,CASRWTGKQGTQYF,TGTGCCAGCAGGTGGACAGGGAAGCAAGGGACCCAGTACTTC
.,16,TRBV7-6,TRBJ1-2,many,CASSPNTGFMSDGYTF,TGTGCCAGCAGCCCAAACACAGGGTTCATGAGTGATGGCTACACCTTC
.,12,TRBV7-8,TRBJ2-5,many,CASSLGLETQYF,TGTGCCAGCAGCTTGGGACTAGAGACCCAGTACTTC
.,16,TRBV25-1,TRBJ2-3,many,CASSVDSVTLTDTQYF,TGTGCCAGCAGTGTGGATAGCGTGACCCTCACAGATACGCAGTATTTT
TRBD2,14,TRBV2,TRBJ2-7,many,CASSVQGGDYEQYF,TGTGCCAGCAGTGTTCAGGGAGGGGACTACGAGCAGTACTTC
TRBD2,15,TRBV2,TRBJ2-1,many,CASSETGGWVNEQFF,TGTGCCAGCAGTGAAACGGGAGGGTGGGTAAATGAGCAGTTCTTC
.,16,TRBV5-1,TRBJ2-3,many,CASSIASTSSTDTQYF,TGCGCCAGCAGCATCGCTAGCACCTCGAGCACAGATACGCAGTATTTT
.,17,TRBV3-1,TRBJ2-1,many,CASSSSTGTSPYNEQFF,TGTGCCAGCAGTTCCTCGACCGGGACTTCCCCTTACAATGAGCAGTTCTTC
.,16,TRBV18,TRBJ1-1,.,CASSPSDSRVLSEAFF,TGTGCCAGCTCACCATCGGACTCCAGGGTTTTATCTGAAGCTTTCTTT
TRBD2,16,TRBV5-1,TRBJ2-3,many,CASSLLVSSGADTQYF,TGCGCCAGCAGCTTGCTGGTGTCTAGCGGGGCAGATACGCAGTATTTT
.,15,TRBV20-1,TRBJ1-5,many,CSAAPTGLSNQPQHF,TGCAGTGCCGCGCCGACAGGCTTGAGCAATCAGCCCCAGCATTTT
.,15,TRBV7-9,TRBJ2-4,many,CASSLKGEGKNIQYF,TGTGCCAGCAGCTTAAAGGGAGAGGGCAAAAACATTCAGTACTTC
.,14,TRBV5-6,TRBJ2-3,many,CASSLVGVTDTQYF,TGTGCCAGCAGCTTGGTTGGAGTCACAGATACGCAGTATTTT
.,12,TRBV7-3,TRBJ2-3,.,CASSIKGDTQYF,TGTGCCAGCAGTATTAAGGGGGATACGCAGTATTTT
TRBD1,16,TRBV29-1,TRBJ1-1,many,CSVRVSRDRGIAEAFF,TGCAGCGTGAGAGTAAGCCGGGACAGGGGAATCGCTGAAGCTTTCTTT
.,17,TRBV21-1,TRBJ1-5,many,CASSNCRTDDSNQPQHF,TGTGCCAGCAGCAATTGTAGAACAGACGATAGCAATCAGCCCCAGCATTTT
TRBD2,19,TRBV24-1,TRBJ2-1,many,CATSDLRTSGRALDNEQFF,TGTGCCACCAGTGATCTTCGGACTAGCGGGAGGGCCCTTGACAATGAGCAGTTCTTC
TRBD1,15,TRBV12-3/TRBV12-4,TRBJ1-3,many,CASSFRRGYGNTIYF,TGTGCCAGCAGTTTCCGCAGGGGGTATGGAAACACCATATATTTT
.,12,TRBV7-9,TRBJ1-1,many,CASSLDRVEAFF,TGTGCCAGCAGCTTGGATAGGGTGGAGGCTTTCTTT
TRBD2,15,TRBV3-1,TRBJ2-1,many,CASSQDTSGSNEQFF,TGTGCCAGCAGCCAAGATACTAGCGGGAGCAATGAGCAGTTCTTC
.,13,TRBV6-6,TRBJ2-1,few,CASTIQGGVEQFF,TGTGCCAGCACAATACAGGGTGGGGTTGAGCAGTTCTTC
TRBD2,16,TRBV27,TRBJ2-7,many,CASRSEAGGGNYEQYF,TGTGCCAGCAGGAGCGAAGCGGGAGGGGGGAACTACGAGCAGTACTTC
.,15,TRBV12-3/TRBV12-4,TRBJ2-3,few,CASSLTAGFTDTQYF,TGTGCCAGCAGTTTGACTGCTGGATTCACAGATACGCAGTATTTT
.,14,TRBV5-1,TRBJ2-2,.,CASSTRSRTGELFF,TGCGCCAGCAGCACTAGGTCCCGGACCGGGGAGCTGTTTTTT
TRBD1,17,TRBV5-6,TRBJ1-1,.,CASSLAGDRGGRTEAFF,TGTGCCAGCAGCTTGGCGGGGGACAGGGGGGGAAGGACTGAAGCTTTCTTT
.,16,TRBV6-5,TRBJ2-7,many,CASSYSNPGLSYEQYF,TGTGCCAGCAGTTACTCGAACCCAGGCCTCTCCTACGAGCAGTACTTC
.,11,TRBV25-1,TRBJ2-1,many,CASSEGGEQFF,TGTGCCAGCAGCGAGGGGGGCGAGCAGTTCTTC
.,14,TRBV12-3/TRBV12-4,TRBJ2-1,.,CASRHESSYNEQFF,TGTGCCAGCAGGCATGAGAGCTCCTACAATGAGCAGTTCTTC